This paragraph reports one T cell receptor beta chain. This record comes from a study of Ad26.COV2.S vaccination and SARS-CoV-2 variants. V was shortened by 0 bases and J by 2 bases, with 11 bases between the two germline ends. CDR3 length: 15 residues. The V gene's germline CDR1 is SGHVS and CDR2 FQNEAQ. This sample's treatment: about 20 received Ad26.COV2.S at low or high dose, single or two shots; roughly 5 received placebo; per-sample allocation not given. Day 63 after the first vaccine or placebo injection was the time point for sampling. The method was immunoSEQ multiplex PCR; TCRdb's version includes in-frame clones alone and lacks a portion of them. The sample includes around 300,000 clones, 75% to 90% seen only once; the top ten take about 5%.

The TCR originated in a person between 18 and 60 years old who received the Ad26.COV2.S COVID-19 vaccine or a placebo. The chain has TRBV7-8 and TRBJ2-7, with D hard to call. Material: peripheral blood, obtained in a trial of Ad26.COV2.S vaccine versus placebo. The CDR3 loop is CASSLARFWAYEQYF. As DNA, the CDR3 is TGTGCCAGCAGCTTAGCGAGATTTTGGGCCTACGAGCAGTACTTC.